Shown below are 15 T cell receptor beta chains from a single sample sequenced in a study of human T cells and chemical hapten exposure. TCRdb processed the 5' RACE reads anew with MiXCR; each CDR3 protein has one entry. The table records 110,000 to 150,000 distinct CDR3 sequences, roughly 4% of them present only once. The authors extracted total RNA from unfractionated whole blood. The source is a female donor in good health.

There are a few counts of this clonotype. A much larger clone lies a single base off, so this may be a read error. The chain links TRBV14 to TRBJ2-1; no reliable D call. The CDR3 totals 11 residues. Germline CDR1 reads SGHDN; CDR2 reads FVKESK. Trimming removed 4 bases from V and 4 bases from J, with 2 bases in between. The CDR3 loop is CASSRYNEQFF. The CDR3 coding sequence is TGTGCCAGCAGCCGTTACAATGAGCAGTTCTTC.

The rearrangement joins TRBV2 to TRBJ1-5; D not resolved. Looked up from germline, CDR1 is SNHLY and CDR2 is FYNNEI. This CDR3 is built from 14 residues. Between the trimmed V and J ends, which lost 3 bases and 6 bases, there was a span of 12 bases. The CDR3 reads CASSEERVGQPQHF. The CDR3 bases are TGTGCCAGCAGTGAGGAGAGGGTTGGTCAGCCCCAGCATTTT.

In this sample, this clonotype turned up many times. The J gene is TRBJ2-3, the V gene TRBV9; D might be TRBD2 (6 bases). CDR3 length: 15 amino acids. V lost 7 bases to trimming and J lost 3 bases, with 18 bases between them. The germline CDR1 and CDR2 sequences are SGDLS and YYNGEE. CDR3 region: CASATQHGGTDTQYF. The CDR3 DNA reads TGTGCCAGCGCAACACAACACGGGGGAACAGATACGCAGTATTTT.

This clonotype was recorded at least ten times. V is TRBV4-1 and J is TRBJ1-2; tentative D call: TRBD1 (5 bases). Trimming left V 0 bases short and J 4 bases short, with 9 bases between. Per germline, CDR1 MGHRA and CDR2 YSYEKL. There are 14 residues in the CDR3. The CDR3 nucleotides are TGCGCCAGCAGCCAAGATCCCAGGGCCTATGGCTACACCTTC. It yields the protein CASSQDPRAYGYTF.

This clonotype was recorded a few times. The CDR3 protein is CASSRQGFDTQYF. The CDR3 DNA reads as TGTGCCAGCTCACGTCAGGGTTTTGATACGCAGTATTTT. V and J are TRBV18 and TRBJ2-3; a weak D match, TRBD1 (5 bases). The CDR3 totals 13 residues. CDR1 is KGHSH and CDR2 is LQKENI in the germline V gene. The germline V and J ends were trimmed by 4 bases and 6 bases, with 11 bases remaining between them. Combining the CDR3 with reference TRBV18 and TRBJ2-3 gives the whole variable domain NAGVMQNPRHLVRRRGQEARLRCSPMKGHSHVYWYRQLPEEGLKFMVYLQKENIIDESGMPKERFSAEFPKEGPSILRIQQVVRGDSAAYFCASSRQGFDTQYFGPGTRLTVL.

This clonotype was found many times. The V call is TRBV7-9, the J call TRBJ2-7; 9 nucleotides agree with TRBD1. Germline V gene sequence: CDR1 SEHNR, CDR2 FQNEAQ (reference sequence). The CDR3 consists of 15 residues. Unmatched junction bases numbered 8, after V lost 5 bases and J lost 3 bases. Here the CDR3 reads CASSAGQGQIYEQYF. CDR3 sequence (DNA): TGTGCCAGCAGCGCGGGACAGGGACAAATCTACGAGCAGTACTTC. Complete variable domain (other parts from reference TRBV7-9 and TRBJ2-7): DTGVSQNPRHKITKRGQNVTFRCDPISEHNRLYWYRQTLGQGPEFLTYFQNEAQLEKSRLLSDRFSAERPKGSFSTLEIQRTEQGDSAMYLCASSAGQGQIYEQYFGPGTRLTVT.

There are many counts of this clonotype. The chain couples TRBV29-1 to TRBJ1-3, with D maybe TRBD1 (5 bases). The germline V gene has CDR1 SQVTM and CDR2 ANQGSEA. The CDR3 loop spans 17 amino acids. Deletions cut 0 bases from V and 0 bases from J, with 15 bases between. The CDR3 bases are TGCAGCGTTGAAGAATCGCGGGGCCTCCTCTCTGGAAACACCATATATTTT. Translated: CSVEESRGLLSGNTIYF.

This clonotype was counted at least ten times. The J gene is TRBJ2-3, the V gene TRBV29-1; unclear D gene. V was shortened by 4 bases and J by 3 bases, with 11 bases between the two germline ends. The germline CDR1 and CDR2 sequences are SQVTM and ANQGSEA. The CDR3 spans 13 residues. The CDR3 reads CSVGQSLTDTQYF. CDR3 in DNA: TGCAGCGTTGGACAAAGTTTGACAGATACGCAGTATTTT.

This clonotype was recorded many times. The V call is TRBV7-9, the J call TRBJ2-5; 9 nucleotides align to TRBD1. V gave up 5 bases and J gave up 5 bases; unmatched junction bases: 3. This CDR3 has 13 amino acids. CDR1 and CDR2 (germline): SEHNR, FQNEAQ (reference sequence). The CDR3 DNA reads TGTGCCAGCAGCAGGGACAGGGCGGAGACCCAGTACTTC. Translated, it gives CASSRDRAETQYF.

This clonotype was found many times. The chain couples TRBV20-1 to TRBJ2-3; 10 nucleotides align to TRBD1. Trimming cost V 1 base and J 2 bases; bases outside gene matches: 3. The CDR3 spans 15 residues. Germline V gene data show CDR1 as DFQATT and CDR2 as SNEGSKA (reference sequence). The chain's CDR3 is CSARGDRGNTDTQYF. DNA of the CDR3: TGCAGTGCTAGAGGGGACAGGGGTAACACAGATACGCAGTATTTT.

This clonotype showed up many times. J is TRBJ1-5 and V is TRBV6-2 or TRBV6-3, with 9 bases that match TRBD1. The CDR3 sequence is 17 residues long. Germline V lookup: CDR1 MNHEY, CDR2 SVGEGT. V was clipped by 2 bases and J by 4 bases; unmatched bases: 9. The CDR3 bases are TGTGCCAGCAGTTACCGTCCGGGACAGGGAGCAAATCAGCCCCAGCATTTT. It is translated as CASSYRPGQGANQPQHF.

This clonotype was counted many times. The J gene is TRBJ1-5, the V gene TRBV6-5; D is uncertain. V was pared by 8 bases and J by 8 bases, with 19 bases between. The CDR3 covers 14 residues. Germline V gene sequence: CDR1 MNHEY, CDR2 SVGAGI. CDR3 sequence reads: CASSRGSAAEPQHF. The DNA for the CDR3 is TGTGCCAGCTCCCGAGGATCAGCTGCGGAGCCCCAGCATTTT.

This clonotype showed up many times. This chain joins TRBV20-1 and TRBJ1-6; D call uncertain. CDR1 is DFQATT, CDR2 SNEGSKA, per germline (reference sequence). The CDR3 sequence is 13 residues long. Trimming removed 0 bases at V and 14 bases at J, with 14 bases between. CDR3 sequence: CSARDTGNQALHF. The CDR3 DNA reads TGCAGTGCTAGAGATACTGGTAATCAGGCCCTCCACTTT.

This clonotype was seen many times. The chain employs TRBV10-3 and TRBJ2-2, with 7 bases that match TRBD1. V dropped 7 bases and J dropped 3; count of bases not matched to a gene: 5. Germline lookup yields CDR1 ENHRY and CDR2 SYGVKD. This CDR3 contains 14 residues. CDR3 nucleotide sequence: TGTGCCATCAAGGGGGACAGTTACACCGGGGAGCTGTTTTTT. Amino acid sequence: CAIKGDSYTGELFF.

This clonotype was observed a handful of times. CDR3 residues: CAISGQGEARRGYTF. The CDR3 nucleotides are TGTGCCATCAGTGGACAGGGGGAAGCTAGGAGAGGCTACACCTTC. The chain uses TRBV10-3 and TRBJ1-2; 9 nucleotides match TRBD1. The CDR3 has 15 residues. Germline CDR1 ENHRY, CDR2 SYGVKD. The V segment lost 4 bases and the J segment 8 bases; nucleotides outside the gene matches: 11.